These 21 T cell receptor beta chains originate from one sample sequenced in a study of PD-L1 blockade in urothelial cancer. The time point was: pretreatment peripheral blood. The method was immunoSEQ multiplex PCR; TCRdb's version includes in-frame clones alone and lacks a portion of them. The sample has some 46,000 clones, around 82% seen once. This material consisted of PBMCs, taken around atezolizumab (anti-PD-L1) treatment. These TCRs come from a man aged 55 to 70 with urothelial cancer.

The DNA for the CDR3 is TGTGCCAGTAGTCCAAGGGGGCAGGGGGCGGTCGGTCAGCCCCAGCATTTT. Its translation: CASSPRGQGAVGQPQHF. The rearrangement uses TRBV19 and TRBJ1-5, with TRBD1 identical over 8 bases. This CDR3 spans 17 amino acids. V lost 5 bases and J lost 6; bases outside the gene matches: 15. CDR1 and CDR2 from the germline V gene are LNHDA and SQIVND (reference sequence).

The J gene is TRBJ2-1, the V gene TRBV7-2, with TRBD1 identical over 9 bases. V was clipped by 5 bases and J by 3 bases; unmatched bases: 8. CDR1 is SGHTA, CDR2 FQGNSA, per germline. The CDR3 sequence is 16 residues long. The CDR3 here is CASSNKGQGSYNEQFF. CDR3 bases: TGTGCCAGCAGCAATAAGGGACAGGGAAGCTACAATGAGCAGTTCTTC.

This sequence joins TRBV6-1 and TRBJ2-7; TRBD1 might be the D (5 bases). Germline V lookup: CDR1 MNHNS, CDR2 SASEGT. Trimming cost V 0 bases and J 2 bases, with 11 bases left between them. This CDR3 has 15 amino acids. The CDR3 spells CASSEALEGAYEQYF. In DNA, the CDR3 is TGTGCCAGCAGTGAAGCGCTGGAAGGGGCCTACGAGCAGTACTTC.

The CDR3, as DNA: TGTGCCAGCAGTTTAAGGAGGCGAGGCTACACCTTC. Protein sequence: CASSLRRRGYTF. The chain couples TRBV28 to TRBJ1-2; D gene uncertain. With 2 bases removed from V and 8 bases from J, the gap between germline ends came to 9 bases. The CDR3 sequence is 12 residues long. Per the germline V gene, CDR1 is MDHEN and CDR2 is SYDVKM.

The chain joins TRBV2 to TRBJ1-2; D remains unclear. The CDR3 sequence is 13 residues long. V shed 1 base and J shed 6 bases, with 9 bases lying between them. Germline loops: CDR1 SNHLY, CDR2 FYNNEI. The CDR3 loop reads CASSEVAGNGYTF. The CDR3 DNA is TGTGCCAGCAGTGAAGTCGCGGGGAATGGCTACACCTTC.

The J gene is TRBJ1-2, the V gene TRBV30; TRBD1 matches at 8 bases. The V segment lost 3 bases and the J segment 1 base; nucleotides outside the gene matches: 7. CDR3 length equals 15 residues. Germline V gene sequence: CDR1 GTSNPN, CDR2 SVGIG (reference sequence). For the CDR3, the DNA is TGTGCCTGGAGGCACGGACAGGGCTTTAACTATGGCTACACCTTC. Its protein is CAWRHGQGFNYGYTF.

This sequence joins TRBV6-5 and TRBJ1-2, with D possibly TRBD1 on 6 matching bases. The CDR3 is 13 residues long. V lost 2 bases, J lost 8 bases, and 12 bases lay in between. Germline lookup yields CDR1 MNHEY and CDR2 SVGAGI. This CDR3 is CASSYAGEGGYTF. Here the CDR3 DNA reads TGTGCCAGCAGTTACGCAGGGGAAGGCGGCTACACCTTC.

The genes are TRBV5-6 and TRBJ2-2; 7 bases line up with TRBD2. This CDR3 has 16 amino acids. Trimming removed 1 base from V and 3 bases from J; junction bases left unmatched: 6. Per germline, CDR1 SGHDT and CDR2 YYEEEE. In DNA, the CDR3 is TGTGCCAGCAGCTTGCCCAGCGGGATGCACACCGGGGAGCTGTTTTTT. Translating it yields CASSLPSGMHTGELFF. Drawing the rest from reference TRBV5-6 and TRBJ2-2, the complete variable domain is DAGVTQSPTHLIKTRGQQVTLRCSPKSGHDTVSWYQQALGQGPQFIFQYYEEEERQRGNFPDRFSGHQFPNYSSELNVNALLLGDSALYLCASSLPSGMHTGELFFGEGSRLTVL.

The CDR3 loop is CASSEILGGGSNQPQHF. DNA for the CDR3: TGTGCCAGCAGCGAAATTCTTGGGGGGGGAAGCAATCAGCCCCAGCATTTT. The chain couples TRBV2 to TRBJ1-5, with D possibly matching TRBD1 (5 bases). This CDR3 has 17 amino acids. Germline CDR1 and CDR2: SNHLY and FYNNEI. V shed 6 bases and J shed 1 base, with 19 bases lying between them.

V and J are TRBV6-1 and TRBJ1-5, with a weak D call TRBD1 (6 bases). Germline assignment: CDR1 MNHNS and CDR2 SASEGT. This CDR3 is 14 amino acids long. The ends were cut back, 7 bases at V and 2 bases at J, with 12 bases in the middle. The CDR3 is CASMRAGGNQPQHF. In nucleotides, the CDR3 is TGTGCCAGCATGCGGGCAGGGGGCAATCAGCCCCAGCATTTT.

CDR3 in amino acids: CASAKGGVEQYF. The DNA for the CDR3 is TGTGCCAGCGCGAAGGGGGGGGTCGAGCAGTACTTC. V usage is TRBV7-2 and J usage is TRBJ2-5; TRBD2 is a possible D gene (7 bases). The assigned J gene may be wrong: the sequence end matches TRBJ2-7 better. The CDR3 sequence is 12 residues long. Germline-derived CDR1 and CDR2 are SGHTA and FQGNSA.

This chain links TRBV7-8 with TRBJ2-7; 8 nucleotides line up with TRBD1. The CDR3 has 15 amino acids. The germline V gene has CDR1 SGHVS and CDR2 FQNEAQ. Losses at the gene ends were 5 bases for V and 3 bases for J; bases not matched to a gene: 9. The CDR3 nucleotides are TGTGCCAGCAGCGCTGAAGGGACAGGCTTCTACGAGCAGTACTTC. Its translation: CASSAEGTGFYEQYF.

The rearrangement links TRBV9 to TRBJ2-5; tentative D call: TRBD1 (6 bases). Per the germline V gene, CDR1 is SGDLS and CDR2 is YYNGEE. The V gene lost 6 bases and the J gene lost 1 base, with 7 bases spanning the gap. This CDR3 comprises 12 residues. The chain's CDR3 is CASKDSQETQYF. The CDR3 DNA reads TGTGCCAGCAAGGACAGCCAAGAGACCCAGTACTTC.

The gene calls are TRBV6-6 and TRBJ1-1; 7 nucleotides align to TRBD1. The V and J ends lost 5 bases and 6 bases, in that order; junction bases with no gene match: 6. The CDR3 extends over 13 amino acids. Germline-derived CDR1 and CDR2 are MNHNY and SVGAGI (reference sequence). This CDR3 reads CASSPTGLPEAFF. The CDR3 nucleotides read TGTGCCAGCAGTCCGACAGGGCTCCCTGAAGCTTTCTTT.

The chain combines TRBV7-2 with TRBJ2-1, with 10 bases lining up with TRBD2. The CDR3 covers 15 residues. Germline loops: CDR1 SGHTA, CDR2 FQGNSA. V shed 1 base, J shed 7 bases, and the junction held 4 bases outside the gene matches. The CDR3 DNA sequence: TGTGCCAGCAGCTTAGGGATAGCGGGGGGTAATGAGCAGTTCTTC. It yields the protein CASSLGIAGGNEQFF.

This chain joins TRBV28 and TRBJ1-1; 10 nucleotides match TRBD1. The V gene end was trimmed by 5 bases and the J gene end by 4 bases; junction bases not matched to a gene: 10. This CDR3 contains 16 residues. Looked up from germline, CDR1 is MDHEN and CDR2 is SYDVKM. The CDR3: CASSPRPGQGTTEAFF. CDR3 in DNA: TGTGCCAGCAGTCCCCGTCCGGGACAGGGGACCACTGAAGCTTTCTTT.

In this sample, this clone turned up a few times. This chain links TRBV4-3 with TRBJ2-7, with 11 bases identical to TRBD2. CDR1 and CDR2 (germline): LGHNA, YSLEER. V lost 1 base and J lost 3; bases outside the gene matches: 2. This CDR3 region has 15 residues. CDR3 region: CASSQVTSGIYEQYF. The CDR3 DNA is TGCGCCAGCAGCCAAGTGACTAGCGGGATCTACGAGCAGTACTTC.

The chain combines TRBV7-2 with TRBJ2-1; the match to TRBD1 covers 8 bases. V lost 3 bases, J lost 3 bases, and 4 bases stayed unmatched. The V gene's germline CDR1 is SGHTA and CDR2 FQGNSA. The CDR3 runs 15 residues. The CDR3 loop reads CASSFRQGNYNEQFF. The CDR3 DNA reads TGTGCCAGCAGCTTCCGACAGGGGAACTACAATGAGCAGTTCTTC.

CDR3 amino acids: CASSSGGLAADTQYF. CDR3 DNA: TGTGCCAGCAGCTCAGGGGGACTAGCGGCAGATACGCAGTATTTT. The gene calls are TRBV5-8 and TRBJ2-3, with 11 bases matching TRBD2. The CDR3 runs to 15 residues. Germline V lookup: CDR1 SGHTS, CDR2 YDEGEE. J lost 4 bases, V lost 3 bases, and 4 bases had no gene match. The full variable domain, its missing parts supplied by reference TRBV5-8 and TRBJ2-3, is EAGVTQSPTHLIKTRGQQATLRCSPISGHTSVYWYQQALGLGLQFLLWYDEGEERNRGNFPPRFSGRQFPNYSSELNVNALELEDSALYLCASSSGGLAADTQYFGPGTRLTVL.

This clone was observed a few times. The genes are TRBV19 and TRBJ1-1; TRBD1 might be the D (5 bases). V lost 3 bases and J lost 4, with 21 bases in between. Per the germline V gene, CDR1 is LNHDA and CDR2 is SQIVND (reference sequence). CDR3 length: 17 residues. The CDR3 reads CASSIRPLRRQSTEAFF. The CDR3 coding sequence is TGTGCCAGTAGTATTAGGCCCCTTCGCCGACAGTCCACTGAAGCTTTCTTT.

This clone showed up just once. The CDR3 reads CAGREDGYTF. The CDR3 coding sequence is TGTGCCGGAAGGGAGGATGGCTACACCTTC. The chain couples TRBV30 to TRBJ1-2, with D unclear. The germline V and J ends were trimmed by 8 bases and 6 bases, with 10 bases remaining between them. The CDR3 loop spans 10 amino acids. From germline, CDR1 is GTSNPN and CDR2 SVGIG (reference sequence). Variable domain in full (rest from reference TRBV30 and TRBJ1-2): SQTIHQWPATLVQPVGSPLSLECTVEGTSNPNLYWYRQAAGRGLQLLFYSVGIGQISSEVPQNLSASRPQDRQFILSSKKLLLSDSGFYLCAGREDGYTFGSGTRLTVV.